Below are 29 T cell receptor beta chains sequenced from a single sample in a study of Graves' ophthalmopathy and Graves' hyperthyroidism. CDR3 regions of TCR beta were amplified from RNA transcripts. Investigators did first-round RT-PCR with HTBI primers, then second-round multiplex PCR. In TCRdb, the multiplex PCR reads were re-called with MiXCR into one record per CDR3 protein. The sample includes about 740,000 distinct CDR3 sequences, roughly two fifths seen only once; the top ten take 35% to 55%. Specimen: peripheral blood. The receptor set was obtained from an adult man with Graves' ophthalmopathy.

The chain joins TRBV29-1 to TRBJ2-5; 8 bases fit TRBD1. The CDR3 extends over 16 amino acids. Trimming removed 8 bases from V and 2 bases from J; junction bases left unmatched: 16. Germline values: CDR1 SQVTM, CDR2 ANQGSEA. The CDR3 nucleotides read TGCAGCACAAAACTAGCCCGGACAGGGCGACAAGAGACCCAGTACTTC. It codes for CSTKLARTGRQETQYF.

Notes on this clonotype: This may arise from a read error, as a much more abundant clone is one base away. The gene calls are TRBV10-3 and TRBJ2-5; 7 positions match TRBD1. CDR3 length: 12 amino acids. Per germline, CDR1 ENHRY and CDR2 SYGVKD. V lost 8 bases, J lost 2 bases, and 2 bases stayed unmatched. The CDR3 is CAIRDRQETQYF. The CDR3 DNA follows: TGTGCCATCCGGGACAGACAAGAGACCCAGTACTTC.

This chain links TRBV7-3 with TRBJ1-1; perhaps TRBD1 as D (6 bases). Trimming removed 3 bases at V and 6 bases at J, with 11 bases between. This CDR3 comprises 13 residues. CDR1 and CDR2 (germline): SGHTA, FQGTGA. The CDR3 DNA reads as TGTGCCAGCAGCTTTAAGGGGACACCTGAAGCTTTCTTT. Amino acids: CASSFKGTPEAFF.

The CDR3 region has the DNA TGTGCCATCAGTTACGTGGGCCAGTCCCAGCATTTT. It yields the protein CAISYVGQSQHF. V gene TRBV10-3 combines with J gene TRBJ1-5, with D hard to call. Per the germline V gene, CDR1 is ENHRY and CDR2 is SYGVKD. The CDR3 sequence is 12 residues long. Deletions cut 5 bases from V and 11 bases from J, with 13 bases between.

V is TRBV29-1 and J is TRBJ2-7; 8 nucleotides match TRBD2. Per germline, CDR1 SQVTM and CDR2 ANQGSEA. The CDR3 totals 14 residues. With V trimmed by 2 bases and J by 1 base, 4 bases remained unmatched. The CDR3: CSVERPGGSYEQYF. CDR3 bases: TGCAGCGTTGAACGACCGGGAGGGTCCTACGAGCAGTACTTC.

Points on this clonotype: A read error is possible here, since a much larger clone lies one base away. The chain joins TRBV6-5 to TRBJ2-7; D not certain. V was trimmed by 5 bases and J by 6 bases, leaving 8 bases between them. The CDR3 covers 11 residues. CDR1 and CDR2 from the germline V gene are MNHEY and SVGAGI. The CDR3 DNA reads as TGTGCCAGCAGTACGTACTGCGAGCAGTACTTC. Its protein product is CASSTYCEQYF.

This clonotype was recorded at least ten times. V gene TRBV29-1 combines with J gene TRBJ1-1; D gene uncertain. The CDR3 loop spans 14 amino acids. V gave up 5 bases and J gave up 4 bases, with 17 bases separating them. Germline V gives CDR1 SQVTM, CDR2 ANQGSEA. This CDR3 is CSVSDRPAGTEAFF. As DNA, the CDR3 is TGCAGCGTTTCGGATAGACCGGCGGGCACTGAAGCTTTCTTT.

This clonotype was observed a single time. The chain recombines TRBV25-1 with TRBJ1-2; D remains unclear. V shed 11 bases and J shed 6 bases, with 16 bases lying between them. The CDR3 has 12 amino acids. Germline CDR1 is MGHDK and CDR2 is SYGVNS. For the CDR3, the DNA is TGTGCCTGGAAGGGAGGTGGGCATGGCTACACCTTC. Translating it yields CAWKGGGHGYTF.

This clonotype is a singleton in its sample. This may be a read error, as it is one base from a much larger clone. The CDR3 is CASSFLTGEDGQYF. CDR3 bases: TGTGCCAGCAGTTTTTTGACAGGGGAGGACGGGCAGTACTTC. The chain combines TRBV12-3 or TRBV12-4 with TRBJ2-7; 8 positions match TRBD1. V gave up 3 bases and J gave up 9 bases; unmatched junction bases: 10. The CDR3 is 14 residues long.

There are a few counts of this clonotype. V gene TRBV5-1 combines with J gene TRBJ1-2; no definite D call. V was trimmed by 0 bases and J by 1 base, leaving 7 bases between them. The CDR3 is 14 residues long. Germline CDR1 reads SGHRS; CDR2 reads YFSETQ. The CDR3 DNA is TGCGCCAGCAGCTTGGAGGATAATAACTATGGCTACACCTTC. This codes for CASSLEDNNYGYTF. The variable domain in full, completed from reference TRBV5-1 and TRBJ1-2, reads KAGVTQTPRYLIKTRGQQVTLSCSPISGHRSVSWYQQTPGQGLQFLFEYFSETQRNKGNFPGRFSGRQFSNSRSEMNVSTLELGDSALYLCASSLEDNNYGYTFGSGTRLTVV.

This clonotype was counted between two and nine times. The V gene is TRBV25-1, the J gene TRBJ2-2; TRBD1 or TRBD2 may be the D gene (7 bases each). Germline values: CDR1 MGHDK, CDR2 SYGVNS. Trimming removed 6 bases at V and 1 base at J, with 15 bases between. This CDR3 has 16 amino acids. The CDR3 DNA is TGTGCCAGCAGCCAGCGGGGACAGCAGAACACCGGGGAGCTGTTTTTT. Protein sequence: CASSQRGQQNTGELFF.

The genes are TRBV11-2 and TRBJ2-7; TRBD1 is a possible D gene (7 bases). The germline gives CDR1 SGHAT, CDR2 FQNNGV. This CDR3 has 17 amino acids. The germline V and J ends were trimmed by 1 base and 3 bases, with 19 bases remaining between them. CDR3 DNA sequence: TGTGCCAGCAGCTTAGGGCAGGGGGGCAGCAGCCTCTACGAGCAGTACTTC. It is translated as CASSLGQGGSSLYEQYF. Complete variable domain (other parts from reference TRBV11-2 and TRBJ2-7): EAGVAQSPRYKIIEKRQSVAFWCNPISGHATLYWYQQILGQGPKLLIQFQNNGVVDDSQLPKDRFSAERLKGVDSTLKIQPAKLEDSAVYLCASSLGQGGSSLYEQYFGPGTRLTVT.

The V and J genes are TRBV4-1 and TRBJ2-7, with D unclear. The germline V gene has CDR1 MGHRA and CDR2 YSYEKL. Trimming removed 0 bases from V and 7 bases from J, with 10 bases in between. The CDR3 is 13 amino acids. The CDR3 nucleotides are TGCGCCAGCAGCCAAGAGCAAGGCTGGGAGCAGTACTTC. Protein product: CASSQEQGWEQYF.

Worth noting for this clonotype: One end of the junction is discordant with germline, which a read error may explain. The CDR3 loop reads CSARVRGFGDSPRHF. In DNA, the CDR3 is TGCAGTGCTAGAGTTCGCGGGTTCGGCGATTCACCCCGCCACTTT. This sequence joins TRBV20-1 and TRBJ1-6; no clear D gene. Germline CDR1 is DFQATT and CDR2 is SNEGSKA (reference sequence). CDR3 length: 15 residues.

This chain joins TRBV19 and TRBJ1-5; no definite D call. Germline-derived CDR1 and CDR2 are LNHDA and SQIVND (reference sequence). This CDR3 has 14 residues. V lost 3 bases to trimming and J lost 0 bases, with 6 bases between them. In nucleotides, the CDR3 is TGTGCCAGTAGTATGATGTATAGCAATCAGCCCCAGCATTTT. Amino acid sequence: CASSMMYSNQPQHF. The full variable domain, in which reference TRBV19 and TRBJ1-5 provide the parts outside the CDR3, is DGGITQSPKYLFRKEGQNVTLSCEQNLNHDAMYWYRQDPGQGLRLIYYSQIVNDFQKGDIAEGYSVSREKKESFPLTVTSAQKNPTAFYLCASSMMYSNQPQHFGDGTRLSIL.

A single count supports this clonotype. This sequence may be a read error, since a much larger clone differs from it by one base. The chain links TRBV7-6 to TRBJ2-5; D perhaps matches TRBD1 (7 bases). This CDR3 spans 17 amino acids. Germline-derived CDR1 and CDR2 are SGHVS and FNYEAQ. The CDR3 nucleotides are TGTGCCAGCAGCAACCCCTCCGGGACAGCGCATCGGGAGACCCTGTACTTC. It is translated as CASSNPSGTAHRETLYF.

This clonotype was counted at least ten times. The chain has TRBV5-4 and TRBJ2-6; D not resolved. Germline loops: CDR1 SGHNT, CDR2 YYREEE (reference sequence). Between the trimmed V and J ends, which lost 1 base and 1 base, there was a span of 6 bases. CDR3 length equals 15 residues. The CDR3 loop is CASSLTLSGANVLTF. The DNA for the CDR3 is TGTGCCAGCAGCTTGACATTGTCTGGGGCCAACGTCCTGACTTTC.

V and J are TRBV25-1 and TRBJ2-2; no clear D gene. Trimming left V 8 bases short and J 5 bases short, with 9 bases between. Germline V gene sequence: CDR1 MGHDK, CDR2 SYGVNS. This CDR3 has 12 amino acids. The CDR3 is CASPGRTGELFF. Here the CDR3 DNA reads TGTGCCAGCCCCGGTCGGACCGGGGAGCTGTTTTTT. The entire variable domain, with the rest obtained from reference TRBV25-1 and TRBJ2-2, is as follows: EADIYQTPRYLVIGTGKKITLECSQTMGHDKMYWYQQDPGMELHLIHYSYGVNSTEKGDLSSESTVSRIRTEHFPLTLESARPSHTSQYLCASPGRTGELFFGEGSRLTVL.

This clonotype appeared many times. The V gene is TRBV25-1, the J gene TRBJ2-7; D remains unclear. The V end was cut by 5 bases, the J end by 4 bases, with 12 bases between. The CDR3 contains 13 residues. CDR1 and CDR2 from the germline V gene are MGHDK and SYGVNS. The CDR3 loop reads CASSQREPYEQYF. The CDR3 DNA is TGTGCCAGCAGTCAACGAGAGCCATACGAGCAGTACTTC.

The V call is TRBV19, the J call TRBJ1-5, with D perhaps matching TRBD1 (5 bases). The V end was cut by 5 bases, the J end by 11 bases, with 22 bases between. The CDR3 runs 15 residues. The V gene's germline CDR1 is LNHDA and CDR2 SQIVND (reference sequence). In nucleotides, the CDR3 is TGTGCCAGTAGTTCGACTAGCGGGACTTCTGAGACCCAGCATTTT. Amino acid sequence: CASSSTSGTSETQHF.

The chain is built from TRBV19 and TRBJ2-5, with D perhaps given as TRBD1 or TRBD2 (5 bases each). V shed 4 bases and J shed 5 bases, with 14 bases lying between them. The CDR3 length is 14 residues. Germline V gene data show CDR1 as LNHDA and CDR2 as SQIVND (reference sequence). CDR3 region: CASSKPGPEETQYF. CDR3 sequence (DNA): TGTGCCAGTAGTAAACCGGGGCCGGAGGAGACCCAGTACTTC.

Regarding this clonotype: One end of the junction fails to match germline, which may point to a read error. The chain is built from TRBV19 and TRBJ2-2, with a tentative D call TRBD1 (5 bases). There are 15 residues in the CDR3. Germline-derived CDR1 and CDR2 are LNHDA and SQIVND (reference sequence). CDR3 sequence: CASLWGRANTGELFF. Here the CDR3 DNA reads TGCGCCAGCCTATGGGGCAGGGCGAACACCGGGGAGCTGTTTTTT.

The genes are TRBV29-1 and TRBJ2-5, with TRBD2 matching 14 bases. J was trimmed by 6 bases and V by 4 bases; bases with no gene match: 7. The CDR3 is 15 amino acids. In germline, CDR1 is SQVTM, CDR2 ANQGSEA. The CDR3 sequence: CSVGLAGGVSQTQYF. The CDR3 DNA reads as TGCAGCGTTGGACTAGCGGGAGGGGTTTCACAGACCCAGTACTTC. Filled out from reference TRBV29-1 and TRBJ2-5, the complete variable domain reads SAVISQKPSRDICQRGTSLTIQCQVDSQVTMMFWYRQQPGQSLTLIATANQGSEATYESGFVIDKFPISRPNLTFSTLTVSNMSPEDSSIYLCSVGLAGGVSQTQYFGPGTRLLVL.

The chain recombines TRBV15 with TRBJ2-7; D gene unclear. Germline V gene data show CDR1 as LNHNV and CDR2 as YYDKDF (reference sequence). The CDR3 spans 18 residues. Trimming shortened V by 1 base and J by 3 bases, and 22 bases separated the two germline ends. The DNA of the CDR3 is TGTGCCACCAGCAGAGTTATACGTCATCCGCAAAGACACTACGAGCAGTACTTC. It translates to CATSRVIRHPQRHYEQYF. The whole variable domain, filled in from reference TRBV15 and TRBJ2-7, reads DAMVIQNPRYQVTQFGKPVTLSCSQTLNHNVMYWYQQKSSQAPKLLFHYYDKDFNNEADTPDNFQSRRPNTSFCFLDIRSPGLGDTAMYLCATSRVIRHPQRHYEQYFGPGTRLTVT.

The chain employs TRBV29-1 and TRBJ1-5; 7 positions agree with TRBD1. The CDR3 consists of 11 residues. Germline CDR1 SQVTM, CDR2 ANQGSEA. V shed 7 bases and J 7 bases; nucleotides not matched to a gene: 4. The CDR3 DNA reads TGCAGCGGACAGGGTGGGCAGCCCCAGCATTTT. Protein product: CSGQGGQPQHF.

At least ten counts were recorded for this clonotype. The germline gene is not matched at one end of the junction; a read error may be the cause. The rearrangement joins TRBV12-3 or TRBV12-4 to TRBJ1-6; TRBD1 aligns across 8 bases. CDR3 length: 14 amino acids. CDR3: CASSLGQGASPLHF. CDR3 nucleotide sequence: TGTGCCAGCAGCTTAGGGCAGGGGGCTTCACCCCTCCACTTT.

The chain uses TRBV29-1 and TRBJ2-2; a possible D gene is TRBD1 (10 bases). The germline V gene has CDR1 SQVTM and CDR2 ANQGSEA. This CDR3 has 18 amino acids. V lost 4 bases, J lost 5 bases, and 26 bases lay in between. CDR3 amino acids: CSVAGGQGSSGTTGELFF. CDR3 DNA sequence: TGCAGCGTTGCCGGGGGACAGGGGTCTAGCGGGACGACCGGGGAGCTGTTTTTT.

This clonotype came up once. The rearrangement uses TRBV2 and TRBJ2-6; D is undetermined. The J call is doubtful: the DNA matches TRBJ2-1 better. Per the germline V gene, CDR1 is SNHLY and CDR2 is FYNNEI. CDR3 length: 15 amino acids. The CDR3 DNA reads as TGTGCCAGCAGTGTTTCCAGAGCCGTTGAGGATGAGCAGTTCTTC. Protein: CASSVSRAVEDEQFF.

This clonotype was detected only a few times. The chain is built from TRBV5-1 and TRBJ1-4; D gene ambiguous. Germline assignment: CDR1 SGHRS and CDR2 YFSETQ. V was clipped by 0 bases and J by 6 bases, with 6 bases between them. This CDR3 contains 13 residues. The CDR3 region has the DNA TGCGCCAGCAGCTTGGCTCCGGATGAAAAACTGTTTTTT. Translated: CASSLAPDEKLFF.